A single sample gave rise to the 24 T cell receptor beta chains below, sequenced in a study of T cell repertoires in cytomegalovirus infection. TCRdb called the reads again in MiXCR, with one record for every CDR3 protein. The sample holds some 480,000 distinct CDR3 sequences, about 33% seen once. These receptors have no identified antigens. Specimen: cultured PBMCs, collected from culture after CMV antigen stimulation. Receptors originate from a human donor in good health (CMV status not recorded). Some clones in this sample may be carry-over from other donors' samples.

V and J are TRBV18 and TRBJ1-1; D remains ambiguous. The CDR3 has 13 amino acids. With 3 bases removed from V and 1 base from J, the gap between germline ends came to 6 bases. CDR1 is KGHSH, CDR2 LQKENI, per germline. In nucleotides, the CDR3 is TGTGCCAGCTCACCGTTGGGGAACACTGAAGCTTTCTTT. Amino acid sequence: CASSPLGNTEAFF.

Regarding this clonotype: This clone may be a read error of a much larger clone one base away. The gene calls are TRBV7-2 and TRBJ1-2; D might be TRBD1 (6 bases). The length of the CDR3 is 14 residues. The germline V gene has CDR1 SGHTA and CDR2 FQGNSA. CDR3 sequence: CASSPKQGWSGCTF. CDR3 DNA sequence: TGTGCCAGCAGCCCAAAACAGGGATGGAGTGGCTGCACCTTC.

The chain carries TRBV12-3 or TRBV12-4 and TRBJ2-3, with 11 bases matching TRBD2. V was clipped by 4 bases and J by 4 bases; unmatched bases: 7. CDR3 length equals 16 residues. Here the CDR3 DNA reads TGTGCCAGCAGTTCTATACTAGCGGGAGCTTCAGATACGCAGTATTTT. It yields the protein CASSSILAGASDTQYF.

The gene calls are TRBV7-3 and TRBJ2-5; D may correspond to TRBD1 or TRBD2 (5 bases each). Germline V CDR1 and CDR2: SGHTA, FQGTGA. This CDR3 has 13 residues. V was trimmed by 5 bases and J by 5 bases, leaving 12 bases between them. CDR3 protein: CASSRGPSETQYF. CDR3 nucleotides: TGTGCCAGCAGCAGGGGACCTTCGGAGACCCAGTACTTC.

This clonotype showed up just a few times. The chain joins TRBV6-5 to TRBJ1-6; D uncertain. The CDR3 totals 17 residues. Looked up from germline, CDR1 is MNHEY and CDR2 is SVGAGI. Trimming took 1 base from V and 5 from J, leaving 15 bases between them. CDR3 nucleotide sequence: TGTGCCAGCAGTTACTTTCAAGGGTCGAATAATAATTCACCCCTCCACTTT. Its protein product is CASSYFQGSNNNSPLHF.

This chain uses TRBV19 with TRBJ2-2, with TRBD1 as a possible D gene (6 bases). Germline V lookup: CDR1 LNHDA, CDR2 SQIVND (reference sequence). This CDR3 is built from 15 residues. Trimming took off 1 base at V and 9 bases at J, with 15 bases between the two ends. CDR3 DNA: TGTGCCAGTAGTATAGTACCAGGGGCGATCCGGGAGCTGTTTTTT. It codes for CASSIVPGAIRELFF.

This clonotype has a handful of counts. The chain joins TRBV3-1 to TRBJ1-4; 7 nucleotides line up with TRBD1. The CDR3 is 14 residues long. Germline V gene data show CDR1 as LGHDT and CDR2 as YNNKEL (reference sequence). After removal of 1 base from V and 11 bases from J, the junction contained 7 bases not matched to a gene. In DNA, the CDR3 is TGTGCCAGCAGCCAAGGGGAGACAGGGCGGAAACTGTTTTTT. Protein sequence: CASSQGETGRKLFF.

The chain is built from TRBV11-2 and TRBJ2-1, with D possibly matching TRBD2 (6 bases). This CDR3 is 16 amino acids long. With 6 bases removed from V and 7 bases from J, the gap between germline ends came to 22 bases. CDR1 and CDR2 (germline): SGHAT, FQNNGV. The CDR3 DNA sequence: TGTGCCAGCAGTCCCTGGCCGGGGGAGTTAGGGAATGAGCAGTTCTTC. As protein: CASSPWPGELGNEQFF.

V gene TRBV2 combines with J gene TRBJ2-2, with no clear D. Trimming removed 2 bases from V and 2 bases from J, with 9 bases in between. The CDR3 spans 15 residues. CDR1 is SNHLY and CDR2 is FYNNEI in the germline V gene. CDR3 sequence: CASSERLFNTGELFF. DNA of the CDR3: TGTGCCAGCAGTGAAAGGCTCTTTAACACCGGGGAGCTGTTTTTT.

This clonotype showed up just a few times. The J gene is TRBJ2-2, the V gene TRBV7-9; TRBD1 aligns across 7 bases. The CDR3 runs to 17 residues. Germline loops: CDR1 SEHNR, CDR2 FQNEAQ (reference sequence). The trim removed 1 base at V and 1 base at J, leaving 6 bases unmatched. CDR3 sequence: CASSLVPWTGNTGELFF. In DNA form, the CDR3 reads TGTGCCAGCAGCTTAGTCCCCTGGACAGGGAACACCGGGGAGCTGTTTTTT.

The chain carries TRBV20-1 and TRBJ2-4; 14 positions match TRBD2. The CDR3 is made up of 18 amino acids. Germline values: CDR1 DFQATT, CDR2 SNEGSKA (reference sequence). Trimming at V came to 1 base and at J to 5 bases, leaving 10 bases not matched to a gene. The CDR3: CSARGYAGTSGSQNIQYF. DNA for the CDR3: TGCAGTGCTAGAGGGTACGCCGGGACTAGCGGGAGTCAAAACATTCAGTACTTC.

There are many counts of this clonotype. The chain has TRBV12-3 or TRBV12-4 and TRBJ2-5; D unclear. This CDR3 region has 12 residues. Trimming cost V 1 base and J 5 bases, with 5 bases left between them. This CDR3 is CASSLGTETQYF. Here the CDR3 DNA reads TGTGCCAGCAGTTTAGGCACCGAGACCCAGTACTTC.

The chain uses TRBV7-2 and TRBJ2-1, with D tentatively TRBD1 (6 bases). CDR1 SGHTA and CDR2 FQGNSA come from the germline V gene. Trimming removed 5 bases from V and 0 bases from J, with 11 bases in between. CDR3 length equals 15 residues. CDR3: CASSGTFISYNEQFF. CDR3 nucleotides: TGTGCCAGCAGCGGGACATTTATCTCCTACAATGAGCAGTTCTTC.

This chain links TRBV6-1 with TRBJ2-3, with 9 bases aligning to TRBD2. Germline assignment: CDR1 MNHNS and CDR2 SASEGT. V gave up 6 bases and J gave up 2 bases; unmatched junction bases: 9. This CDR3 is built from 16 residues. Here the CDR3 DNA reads TGTGCCAGCAGCAAACGACTAGCGGATCACACAGATACGCAGTATTTT. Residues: CASSKRLADHTDTQYF.

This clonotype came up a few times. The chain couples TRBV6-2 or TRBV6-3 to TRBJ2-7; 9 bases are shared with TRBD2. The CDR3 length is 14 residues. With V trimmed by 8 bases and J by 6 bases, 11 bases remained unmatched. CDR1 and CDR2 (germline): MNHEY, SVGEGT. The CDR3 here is CASGRELAGGEQYV. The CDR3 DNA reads TGTGCCAGCGGAAGGGAACTAGCGGGTGGCGAGCAGTACGTC.

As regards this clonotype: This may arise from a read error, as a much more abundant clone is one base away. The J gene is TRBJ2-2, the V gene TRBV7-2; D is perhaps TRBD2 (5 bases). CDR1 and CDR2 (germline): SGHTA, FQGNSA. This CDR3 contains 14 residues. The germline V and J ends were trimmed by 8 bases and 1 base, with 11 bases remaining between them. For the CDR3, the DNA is TGTGCCAGCGGCCGCAGCGGGAACACCGGGGAGCTGTTTTTT. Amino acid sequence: CASGRSGNTGELFF.

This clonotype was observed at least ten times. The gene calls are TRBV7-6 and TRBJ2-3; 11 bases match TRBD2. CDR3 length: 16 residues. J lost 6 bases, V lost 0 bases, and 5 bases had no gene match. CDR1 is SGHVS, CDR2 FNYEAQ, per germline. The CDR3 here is CASSLATSGIGDTQYF. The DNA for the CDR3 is TGTGCCAGCAGCTTAGCGACTAGCGGGATCGGGGATACGCAGTATTTT.

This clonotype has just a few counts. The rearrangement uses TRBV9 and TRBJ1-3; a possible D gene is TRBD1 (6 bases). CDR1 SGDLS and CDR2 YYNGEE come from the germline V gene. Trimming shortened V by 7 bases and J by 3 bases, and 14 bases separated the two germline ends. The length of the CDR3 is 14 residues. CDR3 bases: TGTGCCAGCCGGGGGGGGCTCGGTGGAAACACCATATATTTT. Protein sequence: CASRGGLGGNTIYF.

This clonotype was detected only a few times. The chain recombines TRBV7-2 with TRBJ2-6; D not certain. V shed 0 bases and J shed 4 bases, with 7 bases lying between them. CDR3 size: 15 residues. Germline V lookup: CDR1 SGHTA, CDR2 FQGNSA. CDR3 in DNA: TGTGCCAGCAGCTTAGCAAGGCACGGGGCCAACGTCCTGACTTTC. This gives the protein CASSLARHGANVLTF.

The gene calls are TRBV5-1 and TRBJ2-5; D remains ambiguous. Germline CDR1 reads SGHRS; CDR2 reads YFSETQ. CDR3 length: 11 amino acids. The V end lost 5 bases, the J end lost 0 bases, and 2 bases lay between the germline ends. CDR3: CASRDQETQYF. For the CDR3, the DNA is TGCGCCAGCAGGGACCAAGAGACCCAGTACTTC.

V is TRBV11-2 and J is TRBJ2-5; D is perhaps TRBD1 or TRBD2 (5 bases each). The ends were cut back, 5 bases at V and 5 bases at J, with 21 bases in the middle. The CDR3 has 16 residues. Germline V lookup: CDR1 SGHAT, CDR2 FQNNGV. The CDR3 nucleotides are TGTGCCAGCAGCCCGGGACCTACGGGGCGCTCGGAGACCCAGTACTTC. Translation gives CASSPGPTGRSETQYF.

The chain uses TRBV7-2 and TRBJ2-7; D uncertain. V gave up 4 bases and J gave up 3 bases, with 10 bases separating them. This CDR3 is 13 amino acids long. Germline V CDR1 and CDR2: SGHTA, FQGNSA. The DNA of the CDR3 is TGTGCCAGCAGCTCAGCCGTCCGCTACGAGCAGTACTTC. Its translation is CASSSAVRYEQYF.

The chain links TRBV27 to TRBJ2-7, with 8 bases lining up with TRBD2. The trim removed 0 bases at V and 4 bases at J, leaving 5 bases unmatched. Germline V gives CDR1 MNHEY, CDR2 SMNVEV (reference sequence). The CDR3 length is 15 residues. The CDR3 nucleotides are TGTGCCAGCAGTTTATCTCGAGCGGGAGTGTACGAGCAGTACTTC. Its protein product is CASSLSRAGVYEQYF.

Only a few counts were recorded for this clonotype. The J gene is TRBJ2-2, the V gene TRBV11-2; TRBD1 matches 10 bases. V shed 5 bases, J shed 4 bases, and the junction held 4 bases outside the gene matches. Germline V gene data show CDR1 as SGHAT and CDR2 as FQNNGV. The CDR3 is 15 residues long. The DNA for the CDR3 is TGTGCCAGCAGCATCGGACAGGGGGTCACCGGGGAGCTGTTTTTT. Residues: CASSIGQGVTGELFF.